The rows below give T cell receptor beta chains drawn from one sample of a study of patients and donors after allogeneic stem cell transplantation. In TCRdb, the RT-PCR reads were re-called with MiXCR into one record per CDR3 protein. The table includes under 200,000 distinct CDR3 sequences, 20% to 25% detected once. Sequenced input: blood, either unsorted or a sorted T cell fraction (not recorded which). These receptors originate from a human donor who was either an allogeneic HSCT recipient or a stem cell or donor lymphocyte infusion donor (not recorded which). It is not recorded whose cells these are; they may come from a transplant donor. CDR3s include the opening cysteine and the closing phenylalanine or tryptophan. The order of the fields is clone size, J gene, V gene, D gene, CDR3 protein, CDR3 DNA. D genes are given only for firm matches. Clone size, where shown, is once, few, many, or a class for clones that have expanded.

>NA|TRBJ2-7|TRBV20-1|NA
CSADQGWSSYEQYF
TGCAGTGCCGACCAAGGCTGGAGCTCCTACGAGCAGTACTTC
>few|TRBJ2-2|TRBV5-1|TRBD2
CASSLDSGGTLTGELFF
TGCGCCAGCAGCTTGGATAGCGGGGGTACGCTCACCGGGGAGCTGTTTTTT
>few|TRBJ1-2|TRBV29-1|NA
CSVEDWRGYTF
TGCAGCGTTGAAGATTGGAGGGGCTACACCTTC
>few|TRBJ2-7|TRBV3-1|TRBD2
CASARTSGEYEQYF
TGTGCCAGCGCTCGGACTAGCGGAGAATACGAGCAGTACTTC
>NA|TRBJ2-2|TRBV24-1|NA
CATSDPRGVYTGELFF
TGTGCCACCAGTGACCCGAGAGGGGTATACACCGGGGAGCTGTTTTTT
>many|TRBJ1-1|TRBV12-3/TRBV12-4|TRBD1
CASSFAGGDTEAFF
TGTGCCAGCAGTTTCGCAGGGGGAGACACTGAAGCTTTCTTT
>few|TRBJ2-4|TRBV2|NA
CASSDRGDLAKNIQYF
TGTGCCAGCAGTGACAGGGGGGATCTAGCCAAAAACATTCAGTACTTC
>NA|TRBJ1-4|TRBV6-5|NA
CASSSYTGPTNEKLFF
TGTGCCAGCAGTTCATATACAGGTCCAACTAATGAAAAACTGTTTTTT
>few|TRBJ1-1|TRBV5-1|NA
CASSLVGQGGETEAFF
TGCGCCAGCAGCTTGGTCGGGCAGGGTGGAGAAACTGAAGCTTTCTTT
>many|TRBJ1-1|TRBV5-6|NA
CASRGAGAITEAFF
TGTGCCAGCAGAGGGGCAGGGGCTATCACTGAAGCTTTCTTT
>NA|TRBJ2-1|TRBV20-1|NA
CSASESSPEQFF
TGCAGTGCTAGTGAGAGCAGTCCTGAGCAGTTCTTC
>NA|TRBJ1-1|TRBV27|NA
CASSLIPGQPNTEAFF
TGTGCCAGCAGTTTAATCCCGGGACAACCGAACACTGAAGCTTTCTTT
>NA|TRBJ1-5|TRBV6-2/TRBV6-3|TRBD1
CASSYSGTVSLNQPQHF
TGTGCCAGCAGTTACTCAGGGACAGTCTCGCTCAATCAGCCCCAGCATTTT
>NA|TRBJ2-7|TRBV20-1|TRBD2
CSARDPASGRDSEQYF
TGCAGTGCTAGAGATCCCGCTAGCGGGAGAGATTCCGAGCAGTACTTC
>NA|TRBJ1-6|TRBV5-1|NA
CASSPSGRLASPLHF
TGCGCCAGCAGCCCGAGTGGGCGTCTGGCTTCACCCCTCCACTTT